The subject of this entry is one T cell receptor beta chain. Its target is not known. Within a library made for alpha chains, this beta chain is off target, and its count is uninformative. The presence of a unique molecular identifier marked each TCR cDNA molecule. TCRdb re-derived calls from the 5' RACE reads in MiXCR, one entry per CDR3 protein. Of several thousand distinct CDR3 sequences detected, about 23% appear once; the ten largest clones hold about 25%. Between the trimmed V and J ends, which lost 5 bases and 8 bases, there was a span of 16 bases. Germline assignment: CDR1 LGHDT and CDR2 YNNKEL (reference sequence). The CDR3 is made up of 14 amino acids. The time point is: sample taken at primary tumor resection. In each case, whole RNA from tumor, nontumor lung or frozen PBMC was sequenced unsorted. The cohort: some 73 early-stage, untreated non-small cell lung cancer patients. The data belong to a study of spatial heterogeneity in lung cancer. Study summary: Consistent detection of more beta-chain than alpha-chain sequences was observed. General study findings and limits: Ubiquitous expanded tumor TCRs appeared in blood more at resection than follow-up.

The sequencing here drew on PBMCs, taken at surgery. The chain carries TRBV3-1 and TRBJ2-1, with D possibly matching TRBD2 (5 bases). This sequence originates from a female donor with early-stage non-small cell lung cancer. CDR3 amino acids: CASSVASGRDEQFF. CDR3 coding DNA: TGTGCCAGCAGCGTCGCGTCCGGGCGGGATGAGCAGTTCTTC.